This T cell receptor beta chain was recorded in a study of blood T cell repertoires in COVID-19. In the study overall: Both acute and convalescent COVID-19 samples were obtained from the United States, Italy and Spain.

This CDR3 is built from 20 residues. The germline CDR1 and CDR2 sequences are LNHDA and SQIVND (reference sequence). V shed 9 bases, J shed 1 base, and the junction held 17 bases outside the gene matches. In the source study's methods: Researchers report that nucleated cell counts were estimated from reference gene primer amplification. Sequencing used immunoSEQ multiplex PCR; TCRdb keeps in-frame clones, though not all of them. The D gene and trimming were derived from the DNA, and the V and J assignments and clone size from that table. The sample lists fewer than 250,000 clones, around 82% occurring once.

The rearrangement uses TRBV19 and TRBJ2-5; 16 bases line up with TRBD2. The source of this sequence is a woman aged 40 to 55 who had been exposed to COVID-19. Material for sequencing was PBMCs or T cells enriched from blood (not recorded which). The DNA for the CDR3 is TGTGCCAGGGTTAAGAACTGCGGGACTAGCGGGGGGGCCGGCCAAGAGACCCAGTACTTC. It specifies CARVKNCGTSGGAGQETQYF.